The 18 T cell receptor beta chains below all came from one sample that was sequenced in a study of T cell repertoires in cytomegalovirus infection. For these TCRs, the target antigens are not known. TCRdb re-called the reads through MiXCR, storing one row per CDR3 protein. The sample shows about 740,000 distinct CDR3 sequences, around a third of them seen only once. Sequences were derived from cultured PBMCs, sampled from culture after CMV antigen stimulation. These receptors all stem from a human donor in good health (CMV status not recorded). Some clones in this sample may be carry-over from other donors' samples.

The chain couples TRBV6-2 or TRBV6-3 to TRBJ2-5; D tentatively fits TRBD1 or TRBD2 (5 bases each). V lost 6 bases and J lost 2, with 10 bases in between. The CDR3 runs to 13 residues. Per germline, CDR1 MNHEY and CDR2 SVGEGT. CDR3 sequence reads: CASRVGGQETQYF. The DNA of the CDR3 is TGTGCCAGCAGGGTTGGGGGTCAAGAGACCCAGTACTTC.

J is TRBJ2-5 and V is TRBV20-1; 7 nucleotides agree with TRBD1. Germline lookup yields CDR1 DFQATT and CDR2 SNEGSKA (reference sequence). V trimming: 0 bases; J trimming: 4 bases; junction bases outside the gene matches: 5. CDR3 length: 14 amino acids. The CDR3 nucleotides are TGCAGTGCTAGAGATGTAAGGACAGGAGAGACCCAGTACTTC. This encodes CSARDVRTGETQYF.

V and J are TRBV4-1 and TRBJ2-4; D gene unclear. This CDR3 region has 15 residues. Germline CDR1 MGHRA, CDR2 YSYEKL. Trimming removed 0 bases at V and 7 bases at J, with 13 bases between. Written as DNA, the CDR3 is TGCGCCAGCAGCCAAGATATTGGCCCCAGGAACATTCAGTACTTC. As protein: CASSQDIGPRNIQYF.

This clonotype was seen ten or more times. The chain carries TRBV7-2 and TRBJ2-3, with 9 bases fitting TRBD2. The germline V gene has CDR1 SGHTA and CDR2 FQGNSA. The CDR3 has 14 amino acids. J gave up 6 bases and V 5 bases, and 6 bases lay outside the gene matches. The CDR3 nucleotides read TGTGCCAGCAGCCAGGGACTAGCAGCTGATACGCAGTATTTT. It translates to CASSQGLAADTQYF.

The CDR3 loop is CASSLVGLAGDPSYEQYF. The CDR3 nucleotides read TGTGCCAGCAGCTTAGTGGGGCTAGCGGGGGATCCTTCCTACGAGCAGTACTTC. The chain couples TRBV11-2 to TRBJ2-7; TRBD2 agrees at 10 bases. The V gene end was trimmed by 1 base and the J gene end by 1 base; junction bases not matched to a gene: 10. Germline V gene sequence: CDR1 SGHAT, CDR2 FQNNGV. The length of the CDR3 is 18 residues. The complete variable domain, with remaining parts taken from reference TRBV11-2 and TRBJ2-7, reads EAGVAQSPRYKIIEKRQSVAFWCNPISGHATLYWYQQILGQGPKLLIQFQNNGVVDDSQLPKDRFSAERLKGVDSTLKIQPAKLEDSAVYLCASSLVGLAGDPSYEQYFGPGTRLTVT.

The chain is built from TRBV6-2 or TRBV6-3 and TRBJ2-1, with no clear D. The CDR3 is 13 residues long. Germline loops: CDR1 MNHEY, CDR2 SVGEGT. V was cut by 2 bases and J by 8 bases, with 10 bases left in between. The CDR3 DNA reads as TGTGCCAGCAGTTACGGCAGAGACGATGAGCAGTTCTTC. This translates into CASSYGRDDEQFF.

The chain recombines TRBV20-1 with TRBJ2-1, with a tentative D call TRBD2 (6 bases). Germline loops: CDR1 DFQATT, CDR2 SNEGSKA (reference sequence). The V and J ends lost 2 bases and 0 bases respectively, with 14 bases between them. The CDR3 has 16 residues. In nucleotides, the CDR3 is TGCAGTGCTAGAAAGTTCGGGGGTGACTCCTACAATGAGCAGTTCTTC. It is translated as CSARKFGGDSYNEQFF.

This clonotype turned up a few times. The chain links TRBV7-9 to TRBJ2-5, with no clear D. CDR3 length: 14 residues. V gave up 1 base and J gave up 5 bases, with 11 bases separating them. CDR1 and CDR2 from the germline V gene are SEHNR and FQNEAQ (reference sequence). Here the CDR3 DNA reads TGTGCCAGCAGCTTAGGTCCCGGAGTTGAGACCCAGTACTTC. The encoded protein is CASSLGPGVETQYF.

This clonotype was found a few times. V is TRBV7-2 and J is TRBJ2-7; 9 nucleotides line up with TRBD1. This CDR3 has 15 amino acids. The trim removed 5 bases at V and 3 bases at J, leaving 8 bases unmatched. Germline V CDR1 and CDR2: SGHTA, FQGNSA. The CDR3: CASSLGQGPDYEQYF. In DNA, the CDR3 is TGTGCCAGCAGCCTAGGACAGGGGCCGGACTACGAGCAGTACTTC.

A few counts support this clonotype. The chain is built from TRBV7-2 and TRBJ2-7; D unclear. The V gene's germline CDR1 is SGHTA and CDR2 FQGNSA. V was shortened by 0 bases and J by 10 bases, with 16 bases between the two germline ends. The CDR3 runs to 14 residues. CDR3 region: CASSLASQAPRQYF. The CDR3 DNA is TGTGCCAGCAGCTTAGCCAGCCAGGCCCCGCGTCAGTACTTC. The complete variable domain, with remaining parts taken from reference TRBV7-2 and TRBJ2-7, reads GAGVSQSPSNKVTEKGKDVELRCDPISGHTALYWYRQSLGQGLEFLIYFQGNSAPDKSGLPSDRFSAERTGGSVSTLTIQRTQQEDSAVYLCASSLASQAPRQYFGPGTRLTVT.

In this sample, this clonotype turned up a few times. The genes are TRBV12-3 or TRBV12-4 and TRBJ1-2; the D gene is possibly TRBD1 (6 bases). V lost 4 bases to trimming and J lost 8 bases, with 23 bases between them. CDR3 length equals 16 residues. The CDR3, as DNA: TGTGCCAGCAGTTCCAAAAGGCTACCGGGACACTCCGGCTACACCTTC. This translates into CASSSKRLPGHSGYTF.

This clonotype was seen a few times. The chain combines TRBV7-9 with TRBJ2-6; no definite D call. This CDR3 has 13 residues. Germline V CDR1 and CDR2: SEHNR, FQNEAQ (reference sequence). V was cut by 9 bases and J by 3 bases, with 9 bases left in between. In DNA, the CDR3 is TGTGCCAGTACTCCCGGTGGGGCCAACGTCCTGACTTTC. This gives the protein CASTPGGANVLTF. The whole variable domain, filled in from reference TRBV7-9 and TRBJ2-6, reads DTGVSQNPRHKITKRGQNVTFRCDPISEHNRLYWYRQTLGQGPEFLTYFQNEAQLEKSRLLSDRFSAERPKGSFSTLEIQRTEQGDSAMYLCASTPGGANVLTFGAGSRLTVL.

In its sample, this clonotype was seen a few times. The CDR3 region is CASSPLIGQTNTEAFF. DNA of the CDR3: TGTGCCAGCAGCCCTCTCATCGGACAGACGAACACTGAAGCTTTCTTT. This rearrangement joins TRBV27 to TRBJ1-1; a possible D gene is TRBD1 (6 bases). Germline CDR1 is MNHEY and CDR2 is SMNVEV (reference sequence). The CDR3 has 16 residues. V lost 6 bases and J 1 base, leaving 18 bases between the germline ends.

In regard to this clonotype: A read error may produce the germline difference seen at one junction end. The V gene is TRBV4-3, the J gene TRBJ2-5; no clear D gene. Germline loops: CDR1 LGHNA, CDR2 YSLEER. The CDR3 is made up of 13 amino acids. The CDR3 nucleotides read TGCGCCAGCAGCCAAGAAAGGAGACTCCCTATTTTCTTC. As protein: CASSQERRLPIFF.

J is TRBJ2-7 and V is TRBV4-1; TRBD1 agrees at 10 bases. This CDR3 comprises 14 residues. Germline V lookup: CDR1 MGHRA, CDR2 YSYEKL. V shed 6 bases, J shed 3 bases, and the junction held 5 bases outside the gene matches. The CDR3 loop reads CASRRDRGDYEQYF. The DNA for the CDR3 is TGCGCCAGCAGGCGGGACAGGGGAGACTACGAGCAGTACTTC.

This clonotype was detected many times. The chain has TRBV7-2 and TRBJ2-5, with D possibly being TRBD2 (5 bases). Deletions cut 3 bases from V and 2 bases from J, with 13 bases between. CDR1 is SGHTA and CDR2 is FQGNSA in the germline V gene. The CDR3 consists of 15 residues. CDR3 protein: CASSLGGLNQETQYF. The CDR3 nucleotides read TGTGCCAGCAGCTTGGGTGGACTGAATCAAGAGACCCAGTACTTC.

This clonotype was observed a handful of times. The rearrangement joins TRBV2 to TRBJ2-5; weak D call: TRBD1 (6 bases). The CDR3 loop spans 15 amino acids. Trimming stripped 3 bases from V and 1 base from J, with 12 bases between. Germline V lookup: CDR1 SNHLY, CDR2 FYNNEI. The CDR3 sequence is CASSELMGAQETQYF. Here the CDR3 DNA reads TGTGCCAGCAGTGAGTTAATGGGGGCCCAAGAGACCCAGTACTTC.

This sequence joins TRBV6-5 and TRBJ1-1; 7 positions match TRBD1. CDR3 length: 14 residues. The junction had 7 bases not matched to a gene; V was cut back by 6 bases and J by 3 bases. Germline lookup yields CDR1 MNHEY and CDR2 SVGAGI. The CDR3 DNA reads TGTGCCAGCAGCACCGACAGGGCCCACACTGAAGCTTTCTTT. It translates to CASSTDRAHTEAFF.